This is a list of T cell receptor beta chains from one sample in a study of blood T cell repertoires in COVID-19. Sequenced by immunoSEQ multiplex PCR; TCRdb stores in-frame clones only, minus some. The sample yields 220,000 or so clones, about 94% seen once. The sample comprised peripheral blood. The receptor source for this set is a man in his fifties or sixties with COVID-19, enrolled during active disease. Both conserved end residues are trimmed from each CDR3.

v_gene: TRBV24-1
CDR3aa: ATSAGSGGAQY

v_gene: TRBV6-5
CDR3aa: ASRSRTDGNTIY

v_gene: TRBV5-1
CDR3aa: ASSLAQNNEQF

v_gene: TRBV6-5
CDR3aa: ASRTDRGTEAF

v_gene: TRBV18
CDR3aa: ASSPYPAGQNEKLF

v_gene: TRBV5-1
CDR3aa: ASSPSGRNTGELF

v_gene: TRBV19
CDR3aa: ASSIALTGTEAF

v_gene: TRBV6-5
CDR3aa: ASSSFPYSDTQY

v_gene: TRBV18
CDR3aa: ASSPRTLNTEAF

v_gene: TRBV12-3/TRBV12-4
CDR3aa: ASSPRLNNEQY

v_gene: TRBV4-1
CDR3aa: ASSQLPRGLTEAF

v_gene: TRBV19
CDR3aa: ASSIGGGPDTQY

v_gene: TRBV30
CDR3aa: ALPGQNYGYT

v_gene: TRBV2
CDR3aa: ASRLVRDEQF

v_gene: TRBV28
CDR3aa: ASSPVWAGVYNEQF

v_gene: TRBV10-3
CDR3aa: AISQGTGGTEAF

v_gene: TRBV30
CDR3aa: AWGTGKNIQY

v_gene: TRBV5-1
CDR3aa: ASSLGGGGPNVPHEQY

v_gene: TRBV6-5
CDR3aa: ASSYVGNSPLH

v_gene: TRBV28
CDR3aa: ASRGHGTGNTGELF

v_gene: TRBV7-2
CDR3aa: ASSQMGLAGVLYEQF

v_gene: TRBV19
CDR3aa: ASSIGDRDSYEQY

v_gene: TRBV30
CDR3aa: AWSILALGTGELF

v_gene: TRBV14
CDR3aa: ASRVSSYNSPLH

v_gene: TRBV7-3
CDR3aa: ASSLIRTGYHEQF

v_gene: TRBV3-1/TRBV3-2
CDR3aa: ASSQAGYKHEQY

v_gene: TRBV9
CDR3aa: ASSVGRGSYEQY

v_gene: TRBV5-1
CDR3aa: ASASELPRGSYYEQY

v_gene: TRBV19
CDR3aa: ASSTETGSPLH

v_gene: TRBV3-1/TRBV3-2
CDR3aa: ASSQERLAGDNEQF

v_gene: TRBV6-5
CDR3aa: ASSYFLGGHTEAF

v_gene: TRBV7-3
CDR3aa: ASSLQGSTGELF

v_gene: TRBV4-1
CDR3aa: ASSQVGTGPGGELF

v_gene: TRBV19
CDR3aa: ASNERVTGNTIY

v_gene: TRBV12-3/TRBV12-4
CDR3aa: ASSVAGFEQY

v_gene: TRBV10-3
CDR3aa: AISDHTGGAVEAF

v_gene: TRBV3-1/TRBV3-2
CDR3aa: ASSETSMNTEAF

v_gene: TRBV19
CDR3aa: ASSRIAESSYEQY

v_gene: TRBV5-4
CDR3aa: ASSFSGAYGYT

v_gene: TRBV24-1
CDR3aa: ATSRPAGAGEQF

v_gene: TRBV18
CDR3aa: ASSRPGGYTGELF